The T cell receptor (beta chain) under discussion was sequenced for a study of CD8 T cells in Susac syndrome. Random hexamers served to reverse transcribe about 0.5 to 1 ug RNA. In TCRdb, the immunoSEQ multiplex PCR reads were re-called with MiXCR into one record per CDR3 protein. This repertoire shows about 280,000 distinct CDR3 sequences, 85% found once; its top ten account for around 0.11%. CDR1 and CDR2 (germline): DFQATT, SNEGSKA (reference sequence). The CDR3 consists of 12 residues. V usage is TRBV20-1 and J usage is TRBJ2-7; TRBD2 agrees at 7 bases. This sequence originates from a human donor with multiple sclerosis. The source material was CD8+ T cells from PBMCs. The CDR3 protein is CCGQAGSYEQYF. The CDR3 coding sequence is TGCTGTGGCCAAGCGGGAAGCTACGAGCAGTACTTC.